Below, 11 T cell receptor beta chains from the same sample are listed, as sequenced in a study of shared clonotypes between healthy human individuals. It was CD45RO-negative cells, positively selected for CCR7, that made up naive CD8 cells, with terminally differentiated effector memory CD45RA+ cells excluded. Generated by immunoSEQ multiplex PCR, the TCRdb table keeps only in-frame clones and is missing some. The sample lists about 2 million clones, 85% to 95% occurring once. Sequencing was carried out using naive CD8+ T cells sorted from blood. The receptors were gathered from a man aged 18 to 29 in good health.

The gene calls are TRBV5-1 and TRBJ1-1; D ambiguous. The CDR3 length is 13 residues. Trimming removed 4 bases at V and 8 bases at J, with 15 bases between. CDR1 SGHRS and CDR2 YFSETQ come from the germline V gene. The DNA for the CDR3 is TGCGCCAGCAGCGCCGATGGCAGCCTCGAAGCTTTCTTT. This sequence encodes CASSADGSLEAFF.

The chain links TRBV13 to TRBJ2-3, with a tentative D call TRBD1 (6 bases). Germline CDR1 PRHDT, CDR2 FYEKMQ (reference sequence). The ends were cut back, 0 bases at V and 4 bases at J, with 17 bases in the middle. There are 17 residues in the CDR3. CDR3 region: CASSLGARATGADTQYF. The CDR3 DNA is TGTGCCAGCAGCTTAGGTGCCAGGGCGACAGGCGCAGATACGCAGTATTTT.

V and J are TRBV5-4 and TRBJ2-7; 11 nucleotides line up with TRBD1. Germline-derived CDR1 and CDR2 are SGHNT and YYREEE (reference sequence). V lost 3 bases, J lost 2 bases, and 4 bases stayed unmatched. This CDR3 is 15 amino acids long. The CDR3 DNA is TGTGCCAGCAGCTCCGGACAGGGGGCCGCCTACGAGCAGTACTTC. Its protein is CASSSGQGAAYEQYF.

The V call is TRBV6-6, the J call TRBJ2-7; D gene ambiguous. Germline V gene lookup returns CDR1 MNHNY and CDR2 SVGAGI (reference sequence). The CDR3 contains 15 residues. The V end was cut by 0 bases, the J end by 5 bases, with 14 bases between. The CDR3, as DNA: TGTGCCAGCAGTTACTCTCACAGCCGTAAGGACGAGCAGTACTTC. Encoded protein: CASSYSHSRKDEQYF.

The V and J genes are TRBV27 and TRBJ1-2; perhaps TRBD1 as D (6 bases). Germline V CDR1 and CDR2: MNHEY, SMNVEV (reference sequence). The CDR3 totals 13 residues. V was cut by 6 bases and J by 3 bases, with 11 bases left in between. CDR3 in DNA: TGTGCCAGCAGGTGGGCAGGGGACTATGGCTACACCTTC. Translation gives CASRWAGDYGYTF.

About this clone: The sample carries other DNA sequences with the same CDR3. The chain combines TRBV5-6 with TRBJ1-2; tentative D call: TRBD1 (6 bases). There are 13 residues in the CDR3. The germline CDR1 and CDR2 sequences are SGHDT and YYEEEE. The V and J ends lost 2 bases and 2 bases respectively, with 7 bases between them. The CDR3 loop is CASSLGGNYGYTF. CDR3 nucleotides: TGTGCCAGCAGCTTAGGGGGGAACTATGGCTACACCTTC. Supplemented by reference TRBV5-6 and TRBJ1-2, the full variable domain reads DAGVTQSPTHLIKTRGQQVTLRCSPKSGHDTVSWYQQALGQGPQFIFQYYEEEERQRGNFPDRFSGHQFPNYSSELNVNALLLGDSALYLCASSLGGNYGYTFGSGTRLTVV.

The chain is built from TRBV6-1 and TRBJ1-3; D is possibly TRBD1 (6 bases). The CDR3 covers 13 residues. Germline-derived CDR1 and CDR2 are MNHNS and SASEGT. Trimming stripped 5 bases from V and 6 bases from J, with 11 bases between. CDR3 sequence reads: CASSLQGENTIYF. In DNA form, the CDR3 reads TGTGCCAGCAGTCTACAGGGAGAAAACACCATATATTTT.

The chain recombines TRBV9 with TRBJ2-2; TRBD1 is a possible D gene (6 bases). The germline V gene has CDR1 SGDLS and CDR2 YYNGEE. Trimming removed 5 bases from V and 3 bases from J, with 11 bases in between. The CDR3 is made up of 14 amino acids. The CDR3: CASRQGFHTGELFF. Written as DNA, the CDR3 is TGTGCCAGCAGACAGGGTTTTCACACCGGGGAGCTGTTTTTT. Using reference TRBV9 and TRBJ2-2 for the parts outside the CDR3, the full variable domain is DSGVTQTPKHLITATGQRVTLRCSPRSGDLSVYWYQQSLDQGLQFLIQYYNGEERAKGNILERFSAQQFPDLHSELNLSSLELGDSALYFCASRQGFHTGELFFGEGSRLTVL.

The J gene is TRBJ2-5, the V gene TRBV6-5, with TRBD2 matching 9 bases. Per germline, CDR1 MNHEY and CDR2 SVGAGI. There are 14 residues in the CDR3. With 2 bases clipped from V and 11 bases from J, the junction kept 9 bases outside the gene matches. The CDR3 sequence: CASSYGVAGEEQYF. The CDR3 DNA is TGTGCCAGCAGTTACGGGGTAGCGGGGGAAGAGCAGTACTTC.

The J gene is TRBJ1-1, the V gene TRBV5-6; D is undetermined. The CDR3 contains 12 residues. Trimming took off 4 bases at V and 4 bases at J, with 8 bases between the two ends. CDR1 and CDR2 (germline): SGHDT, YYEEEE. This CDR3 is CASSLGLTEAFF. In DNA, the CDR3 is TGTGCCAGCAGCCTCGGCCTCACTGAAGCTTTCTTT.

The chain combines TRBV11-2 with TRBJ2-1, with D perhaps matching TRBD1 (5 bases). The V end lost 1 base, the J end lost 10 bases, and 14 bases lay between the germline ends. Germline V gives CDR1 SGHAT, CDR2 FQNNGV. CDR3 size: 14 residues. CDR3 in amino acids: CASSLGAGLDEQFF. The DNA for the CDR3 is TGTGCCAGCAGCTTAGGGGCAGGGCTAGACGAGCAGTTCTTC.